This TCR beta chain is drawn from a study of monozygotic twins with inflammatory bowel disease. Study-level findings and limits: With others, IBD patients shared fewer clonotypes than healthy twins did, especially with disease activity.

The CDR3 consists of 11 residues. Germline loops: CDR1 SQVTM, CDR2 ANQGSEA. UMIs containing a 6-nucleotide sample barcode were added via template switching. For each CDR3 protein, TCRdb gives one entry from its re-call of the 5' RACE reads, without DNA. The table for this sample gives some 190,000 distinct CDR3 sequences. Worth noting for this clonotype: The antigen is unknown.

Researchers collected over 2 ml of blood per donor. Sequenced material: blood. This TCR was recovered from a human donor with ulcerative colitis or Crohn's disease, or a healthy co-twin of an affected twin (not recorded which). This sequence joins TRBV29-1 and TRBJ1-2; lacking DNA, the TRBD1 call made by TCRdb goes unchecked. CDR3 region: CSVEKGYGYTF.